The rows below give T cell receptor beta chains drawn from one sample of a study of blood T cell repertoires in COVID-19. Method: immunoSEQ multiplex PCR; TCRdb's copy keeps in-frame clones and lacks some. The table records 250,000 to 300,000 clones, around 90% of them present only once. Sequenced material: peripheral blood. Source of these receptors: a man in his forties or fifties with acute or convalescent COVID-19. The CDR3 runs from the conserved cysteine through the conserved F or W. The D gene is left open where the match is weak. The size field is filled for only some rows; it gives once, few, many or a size class.

j_gene: TRBJ1-3; v_gene: TRBV11-2; d_gene: -; abundance: -; CDR3aa: CASSPGTSGSGNTIYF; CDR3nt: TGTGCCAGCAGCCCGGGGACATCTGGCTCTGGAAACACCATATATTTT
j_gene: TRBJ2-1; v_gene: TRBV10-3; d_gene: -; abundance: -; CDR3aa: CAITSATLNEQFF; CDR3nt: TGTGCCATCACCTCCGCGACACTGAATGAGCAGTTCTTC
j_gene: TRBJ1-1; v_gene: TRBV7-9; d_gene: -; abundance: -; CDR3aa: CASSSLRGGSEAFF; CDR3nt: TGTGCCAGCAGCTCGCTGCGGGGCGGCTCTGAAGCTTTCTTT
j_gene: TRBJ1-1; v_gene: TRBV6-5; d_gene: -; abundance: -; CDR3aa: CATSFGGMNTEAFF; CDR3nt: TGTGCCACCTCCTTCGGGGGAATGAACACTGAAGCTTTCTTT
j_gene: TRBJ2-6; v_gene: TRBV7-9; d_gene: TRBD1; abundance: -; CDR3aa: CAIPGTGGSGANVLTF; CDR3nt: TGTGCCATCCCCGGGACAGGGGGCTCTGGGGCCAACGTCCTGACTTTC
j_gene: TRBJ2-1; v_gene: TRBV7-6; d_gene: TRBD2; abundance: -; CDR3aa: CASSTRTSGGYNEQFF; CDR3nt: TGTGCCAGCAGCACCCGGACTAGCGGGGGTTACAATGAGCAGTTCTTC
j_gene: TRBJ1-5; v_gene: TRBV2; d_gene: -; abundance: -; CDR3aa: CASTQRGNSNQPQHF; CDR3nt: TGTGCCAGCACCCAAAGGGGAAATAGCAATCAGCCCCAGCATTTT
j_gene: TRBJ2-7; v_gene: TRBV6-5; d_gene: TRBD2; abundance: -; CDR3aa: CASSYSGRAGDEQYF; CDR3nt: TGTGCCAGCAGTTACTCCGGGAGGGCTGGGGACGAGCAGTACTTC
j_gene: TRBJ1-6; v_gene: TRBV2; d_gene: TRBD1; abundance: few; CDR3aa: CASGQARGNSPLHF; CDR3nt: TGTGCCAGCGGACAGGCCCGAGGTAATTCACCCCTCCACTTT
j_gene: TRBJ2-5; v_gene: TRBV12-3/TRBV12-4; d_gene: -; abundance: -; CDR3aa: CASTGLALKTQYF; CDR3nt: TGTGCCAGCACCGGCCTAGCTTTAAAGACCCAGTACTTC
j_gene: TRBJ2-1; v_gene: TRBV6-1; d_gene: TRBD2; abundance: -; CDR3aa: CASSGSRTSGGTYNEQFF; CDR3nt: TGTGCCAGCAGTGGGTCACGGACTAGCGGGGGGACCTACAATGAGCAGTTCTTC
j_gene: TRBJ1-5; v_gene: TRBV7-2; d_gene: -; abundance: -; CDR3aa: CASSLITAGQPQHF; CDR3nt: TGTGCCAGCAGCTTAATAACAGCGGGTCAGCCCCAGCATTTT
j_gene: TRBJ1-1; v_gene: TRBV11-2; d_gene: -; abundance: -; CDR3aa: CASSHGWGVNTEAFF; CDR3nt: TGTGCCAGCAGCCACGGGTGGGGGGTGAACACTGAAGCTTTCTTT
j_gene: TRBJ2-3; v_gene: TRBV5-1; d_gene: TRBD1; abundance: -; CDR3aa: CASSLTGGADTQYF; CDR3nt: TGCGCCAGCAGCCTGACAGGGGGCGCAGATACGCAGTATTTT
j_gene: TRBJ2-7; v_gene: TRBV4-2; d_gene: TRBD1; abundance: -; CDR3aa: CASSPQTGTDYEQYF; CDR3nt: TGTGCCAGCAGCCCACAAACCGGGACAGACTACGAGCAGTACTTC
j_gene: TRBJ1-5; v_gene: TRBV6-5; d_gene: -; abundance: -; CDR3aa: CASSSWGGPNQPQHF; CDR3nt: TGTGCCAGCAGCTCCTGGGGGGGCCCCAATCAGCCCCAGCATTTT
j_gene: TRBJ1-5; v_gene: TRBV5-6; d_gene: TRBD1; abundance: few; CDR3aa: CASSPGGYPNQPQHF; CDR3nt: TGTGCCAGCAGCCCAGGGGGGTACCCCAATCAGCCCCAGCATTTT
j_gene: TRBJ1-5; v_gene: TRBV7-8; d_gene: TRBD1; abundance: -; CDR3aa: CASSLETGQGAQHF; CDR3nt: TGTGCCAGCAGCTTAGAGACTGGGCAGGGGGCCCAGCATTTT
j_gene: TRBJ1-5; v_gene: TRBV27; d_gene: TRBD1; abundance: -; CDR3aa: CASSLWTGSNQPQHF; CDR3nt: TGTGCCAGCAGTTTATGGACAGGGAGCAATCAGCCCCAGCATTTT
j_gene: TRBJ1-2; v_gene: TRBV6-5; d_gene: -; abundance: -; CDR3aa: CATLRGGGYTF; CDR3nt: TGTGCCACCCTCCGTGGAGGAGGCTACACCTTC
j_gene: TRBJ2-3; v_gene: TRBV4-1; d_gene: TRBD2; abundance: -; CDR3aa: CASSQDRTSSDTQYF; CDR3nt: TGCGCCAGCAGCCAAGACAGGACTAGCTCAGATACGCAGTATTTT
j_gene: TRBJ1-5; v_gene: TRBV19; d_gene: -; abundance: -; CDR3aa: CASSIVGRGLGNQPQHF; CDR3nt: TGTGCCAGTAGTATAGTAGGTCGGGGATTGGGCAATCAGCCCCAGCATTTT
j_gene: TRBJ1-4; v_gene: TRBV30; d_gene: TRBD1; abundance: -; CDR3aa: CAWSVGQGYEKLFF; CDR3nt: TGTGCCTGGAGTGTAGGACAGGGGTATGAAAAACTGTTTTTT
j_gene: TRBJ1-5; v_gene: TRBV27; d_gene: TRBD1; abundance: -; CDR3aa: CASRQGGAGQPQHF; CDR3nt: TGTGCCAGCAGGCAAGGGGGCGCGGGTCAGCCCCAGCATTTT
j_gene: TRBJ2-3; v_gene: TRBV3-1/TRBV3-2; d_gene: -; abundance: few; CDR3aa: CASSLTQGGDTQYF; CDR3nt: TGTGCCAGCAGCCTGACCCAGGGGGGAGATACGCAGTATTTT
j_gene: TRBJ2-7; v_gene: TRBV7-3; d_gene: TRBD1; abundance: once; CDR3aa: CASSPGTGGNYEQYF; CDR3nt: TGTGCCAGCAGCCCAGGGACAGGGGGCAACTACGAGCAGTACTTC
j_gene: TRBJ2-1; v_gene: TRBV15; d_gene: -; abundance: -; CDR3aa: CATSRETSPINEQFF; CDR3nt: TGTGCCACCAGCAGGGAAACTAGTCCGATAAATGAGCAGTTCTTC
j_gene: TRBJ2-1; v_gene: TRBV5-5; d_gene: TRBD2; abundance: -; CDR3aa: CASSLRLAGTYNEQFF; CDR3nt: TGTGCCAGCAGCCTCAGACTAGCGGGGACCTACAATGAGCAGTTCTTC
j_gene: TRBJ1-5; v_gene: TRBV30; d_gene: -; abundance: few; CDR3aa: CAWSVPGSGTQHF; CDR3nt: TGTGCCTGGAGTGTACCGGGGTCCGGGACCCAGCATTTT
j_gene: TRBJ2-5; v_gene: TRBV5-4; d_gene: -; abundance: once; CDR3aa: CASSLAGETQYF; CDR3nt: TGTGCCAGCAGCTTGGCAGGGGAGACCCAGTACTTC
j_gene: TRBJ2-7; v_gene: TRBV5-1; d_gene: TRBD1; abundance: -; CDR3aa: CASSLPGTVSYEQYF; CDR3nt: TGCGCCAGCAGCCTCCCCGGGACAGTTTCCTACGAGCAGTACTTC